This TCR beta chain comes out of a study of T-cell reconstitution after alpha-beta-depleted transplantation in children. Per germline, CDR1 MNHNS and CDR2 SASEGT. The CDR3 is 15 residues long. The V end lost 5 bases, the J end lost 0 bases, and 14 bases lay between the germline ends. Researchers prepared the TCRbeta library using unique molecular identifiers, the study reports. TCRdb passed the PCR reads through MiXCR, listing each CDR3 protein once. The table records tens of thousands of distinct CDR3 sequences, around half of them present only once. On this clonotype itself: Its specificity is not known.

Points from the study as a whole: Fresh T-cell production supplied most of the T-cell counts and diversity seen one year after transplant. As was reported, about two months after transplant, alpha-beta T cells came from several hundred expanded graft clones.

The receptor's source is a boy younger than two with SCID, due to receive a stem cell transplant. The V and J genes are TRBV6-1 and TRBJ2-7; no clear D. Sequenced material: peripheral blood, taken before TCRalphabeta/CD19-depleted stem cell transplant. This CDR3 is CASSPQDLTSYEQYF. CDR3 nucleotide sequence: TGTGCCAGCAGTCCCCAGGACCTAACCTCCTACGAGCAGTACTTC.